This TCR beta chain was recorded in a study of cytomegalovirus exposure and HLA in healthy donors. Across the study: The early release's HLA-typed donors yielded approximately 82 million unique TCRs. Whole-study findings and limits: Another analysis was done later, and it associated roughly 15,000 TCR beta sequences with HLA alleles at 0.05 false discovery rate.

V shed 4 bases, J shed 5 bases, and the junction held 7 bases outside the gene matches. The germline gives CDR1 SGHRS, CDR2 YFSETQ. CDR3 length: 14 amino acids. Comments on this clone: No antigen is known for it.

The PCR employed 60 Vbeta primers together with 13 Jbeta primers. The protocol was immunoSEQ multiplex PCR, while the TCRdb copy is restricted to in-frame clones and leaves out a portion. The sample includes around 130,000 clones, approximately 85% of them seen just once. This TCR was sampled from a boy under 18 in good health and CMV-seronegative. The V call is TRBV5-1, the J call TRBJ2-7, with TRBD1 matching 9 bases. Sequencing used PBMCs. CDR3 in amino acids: CASSGTGKMDEQYF. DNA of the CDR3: TGCGCCAGCAGCGGGACAGGGAAGATGGACGAGCAGTACTTC. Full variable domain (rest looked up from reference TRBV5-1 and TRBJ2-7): KAGVTQTPRYLIKTRGQQVTLSCSPISGHRSVSWYQQTPGQGLQFLFEYFSETQRNKGNFPGRFSGRQFSNSRSEMNVSTLELGDSALYLCASSGTGKMDEQYFGPGTRLTVT.